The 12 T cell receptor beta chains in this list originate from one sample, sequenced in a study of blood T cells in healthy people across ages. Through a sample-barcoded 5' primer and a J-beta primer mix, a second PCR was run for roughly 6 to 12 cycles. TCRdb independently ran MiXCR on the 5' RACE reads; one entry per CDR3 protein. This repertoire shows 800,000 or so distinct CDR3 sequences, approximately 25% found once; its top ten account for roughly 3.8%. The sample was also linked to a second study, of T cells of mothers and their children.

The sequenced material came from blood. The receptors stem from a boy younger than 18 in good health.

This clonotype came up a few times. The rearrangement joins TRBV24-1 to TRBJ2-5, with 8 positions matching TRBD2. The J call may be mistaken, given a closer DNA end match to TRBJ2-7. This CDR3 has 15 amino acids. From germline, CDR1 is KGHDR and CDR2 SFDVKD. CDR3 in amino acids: CATSDGSGVPYEQYF. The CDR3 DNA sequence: TGTGCCACCAGTGATGGTAGCGGGGTACCCTACGAGCAGTACTTC.

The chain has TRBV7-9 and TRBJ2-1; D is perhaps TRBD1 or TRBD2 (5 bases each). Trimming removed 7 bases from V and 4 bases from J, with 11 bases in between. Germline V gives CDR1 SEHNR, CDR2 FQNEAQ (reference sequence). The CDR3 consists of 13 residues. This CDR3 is CASMGVTYNEQFF. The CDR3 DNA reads TGTGCCAGCATGGGGGTTACATACAATGAGCAGTTCTTC.

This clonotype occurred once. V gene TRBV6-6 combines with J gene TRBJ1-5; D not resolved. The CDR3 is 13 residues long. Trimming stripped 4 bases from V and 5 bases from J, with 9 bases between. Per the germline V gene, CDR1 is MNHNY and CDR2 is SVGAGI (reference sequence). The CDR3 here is CASSFHVDQPQHF. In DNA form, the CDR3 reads TGTGCCAGCAGTTTCCACGTAGATCAGCCCCAGCATTTT.

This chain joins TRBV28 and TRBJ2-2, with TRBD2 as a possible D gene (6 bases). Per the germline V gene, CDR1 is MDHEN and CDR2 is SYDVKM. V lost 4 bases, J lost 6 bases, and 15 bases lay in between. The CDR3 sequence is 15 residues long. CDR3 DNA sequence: TGTGCCAGCAGTTGGAGGGCACGGGACCCCGGGGAGCTGTTTTTT. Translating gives CASSWRARDPGELFF.

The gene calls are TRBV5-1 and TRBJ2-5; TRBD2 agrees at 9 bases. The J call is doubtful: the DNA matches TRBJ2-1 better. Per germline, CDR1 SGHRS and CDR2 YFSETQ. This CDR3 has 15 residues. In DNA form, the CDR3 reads TGCGCCAGCAGCCTCCTAGCGGGGTTCGTCAATGAGCAGTTCTTC. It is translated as CASSLLAGFVNEQFF.

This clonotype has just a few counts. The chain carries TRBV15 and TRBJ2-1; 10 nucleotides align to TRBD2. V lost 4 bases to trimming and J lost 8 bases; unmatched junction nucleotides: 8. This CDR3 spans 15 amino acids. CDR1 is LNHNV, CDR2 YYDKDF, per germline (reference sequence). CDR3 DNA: TGTGCCACCAGCAACCTAGCGGGAGAGGGGCATGAGCAGTTCTTC. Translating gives CATSNLAGEGHEQFF.

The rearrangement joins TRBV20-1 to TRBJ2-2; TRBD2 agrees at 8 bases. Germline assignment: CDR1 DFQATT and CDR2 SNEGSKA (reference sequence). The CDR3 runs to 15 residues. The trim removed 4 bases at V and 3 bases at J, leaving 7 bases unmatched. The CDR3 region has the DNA TGCAGTGCTAAAAGTAGGGGACTAGACACCGGGGAGCTGTTTTTT. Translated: CSAKSRGLDTGELFF.

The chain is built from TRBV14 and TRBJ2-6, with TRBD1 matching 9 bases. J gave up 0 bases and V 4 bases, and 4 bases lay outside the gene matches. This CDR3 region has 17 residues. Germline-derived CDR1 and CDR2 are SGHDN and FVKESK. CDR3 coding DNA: TGTGCCAGCAGCCGGGACAGGGCAACCTCTGGGGCCAACGTCCTGACTTTC. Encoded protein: CASSRDRATSGANVLTF.

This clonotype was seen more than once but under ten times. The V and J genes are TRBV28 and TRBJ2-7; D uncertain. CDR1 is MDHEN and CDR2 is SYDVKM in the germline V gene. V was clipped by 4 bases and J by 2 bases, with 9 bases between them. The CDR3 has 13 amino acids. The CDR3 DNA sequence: TGTGCCAGCAGTTCCCCCCAAACCTACGAGCAGTACTTC. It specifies CASSSPQTYEQYF.

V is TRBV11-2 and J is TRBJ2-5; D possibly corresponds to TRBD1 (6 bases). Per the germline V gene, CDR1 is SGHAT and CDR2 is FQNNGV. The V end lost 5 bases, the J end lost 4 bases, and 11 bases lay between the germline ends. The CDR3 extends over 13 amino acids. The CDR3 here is CASSEDRAETQYF. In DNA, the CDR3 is TGTGCCAGCAGCGAGGACAGAGCAGAGACCCAGTACTTC.

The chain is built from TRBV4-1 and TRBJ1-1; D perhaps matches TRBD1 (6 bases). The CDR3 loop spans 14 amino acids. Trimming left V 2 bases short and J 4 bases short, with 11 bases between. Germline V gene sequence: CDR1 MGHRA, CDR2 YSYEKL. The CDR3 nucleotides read TGCGCCAGCAGCCAACCTCGGACAGCCACTGAAGCTTTCTTT. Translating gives CASSQPRTATEAFF.

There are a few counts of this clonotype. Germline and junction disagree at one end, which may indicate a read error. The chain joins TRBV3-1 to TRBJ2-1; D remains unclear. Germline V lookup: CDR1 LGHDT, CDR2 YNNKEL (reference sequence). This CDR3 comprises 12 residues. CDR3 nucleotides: TGTGCCAGCAGCCAAGTGTACAATGAGCAGTCCTTC. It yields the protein CASSQVYNEQSF.